This record covers a single T cell receptor beta chain. The antigen remains unidentified. This entry comes from a study of CD8 T cells in Susac syndrome. As for the study in general: Sequenced Susac syndrome patients included over five with active disease and fewer than 10 who were in remission.

The RNA input was roughly 0.45 to 1 ug, and it was reverse transcribed with random hexamers. A single record per CDR3 protein comes from TCRdb applying MiXCR to the immunoSEQ multiplex PCR reads. The table lists about 240,000 distinct CDR3 sequences, 90% to 96% of them singletons. General study points: Repertoires of Susac syndrome CD4+ T cells lacked clonal expansion.

The study sequenced TCR beta in blood CD8+ and CD4+ T cells. The V gene's germline CDR1 is SEHNR and CDR2 FQNEAQ (reference sequence). The CDR3 sequence is 14 residues long. V gave up 2 bases and J gave up 2 bases, with 6 bases separating them. The source is a human donor with Susac syndrome. This rearrangement joins TRBV7-9 to TRBJ1-4; no firm D call. Specimen: CD4+ T cells from PBMCs. The CDR3 DNA reads as TGTGCCAGCAGCTTACGTCAGACTAATGAAAAACTGTTTTTT. It specifies CASSLRQTNEKLFF. Full variable domain (rest looked up from reference TRBV7-9 and TRBJ1-4): DTGVSQNPRHKITKRGQNVTFRCDPISEHNRLYWYRQTLGQGPEFLTYFQNEAQLEKSRLLSDRFSAERPKGSFSTLEIQRTEQGDSAMYLCASSLRQTNEKLFFGSGTQLSVL.